The 7 T cell receptor beta chains presented below share a single source sample, sequenced in a study of patients and donors after allogeneic stem cell transplantation (dated by TCRdb to about 2020). Library prep was done by RT-PCR. These reads were obtained on a NextSeq 550. TCRdb's own reprocessing of the public reads used fastp at Q25 and MiXCR and kept productive beta chains. Rows are combined by CDR3 protein, so each entry shows the most common genes and DNA. This sample lists 900,000 to 1,000,000 distinct CDR3 sequences; over 15% were detected once. The ten largest clones represent 5.5% to 6.5% of the sample. The sequenced sample was blood, either unsorted or a sorted T cell fraction (not recorded which). The receptors stem from a human donor who was either an allogeneic HSCT recipient or a stem cell or donor lymphocyte infusion donor (not recorded which). It is not recorded whose cells these are; they may come from a transplant donor.

This clonotype was counted only a few times. The chain uses TRBV21-1 and TRBJ2-5; TRBD1 is taken as the D call from the table, unchecked against the DNA. TRBV21-1 is shown as a pseudogene. The CDR3 covers 12 residues. CDR3 DNA: TGTGCCAGAGGTGGGGGGGGAGAGACCCAGTACTTC. Its translation is CARGGGGETQYF.

In this sample, this clonotype turned up once. The chain couples TRBV3-1 to TRBJ1-1, with TRBD1 matching 7 bases. CDR1 is LGHDT, CDR2 YNNKEL, per germline (reference sequence). Trimming cost V 4 bases and J 3 bases; bases outside gene matches: 11. The CDR3 loop spans 16 amino acids. The CDR3 bases are TGTGCCAGCAGCCCGATCCACAGGGGAGGGGACACTGAAGCTTTCTTT. Amino acid sequence: CASSPIHRGGDTEAFF.

The chain combines TRBV10-3 with TRBJ2-1; the match to TRBD2 covers 9 bases. V lost 7 bases to trimming and J lost 4 bases; unmatched junction nucleotides: 8. This CDR3 is built from 15 residues. Germline CDR1 is ENHRY and CDR2 is SYGVKD. CDR3 amino acids: CAITSSAGGYNEQFF. The CDR3 region has the DNA TGTGCCATCACGAGCTCAGCGGGGGGTTACAATGAGCAGTTCTTC.

This clonotype was counted between two and nine times. The rearrangement links TRBV6-5 to TRBJ2-1; 8 bases are a match to TRBD1. Trimming took 4 bases from V and 10 from J; bases not matched to a gene: 15. This CDR3 region has 16 residues. CDR1 is MNHEY, CDR2 SVGAGI, per germline. CDR3: CASSLKPTSRDREQFF. The DNA of the CDR3 is TGTGCCAGCAGTTTAAAACCGACCTCACGGGACAGGGAGCAGTTCTTC.

V is TRBV6-1 and J is TRBJ1-2, with D uncertain. CDR1 and CDR2 from the germline V gene are MNHNS and SASEGT. V was pared by 6 bases and J by 4 bases, with 15 bases between. The CDR3 extends over 14 amino acids. CDR3 amino acids: CASSQHRGPYGYTF. The CDR3 region has the DNA TGTGCCAGCAGCCAGCACCGAGGGCCCTATGGCTACACCTTC.

The CDR3 loop is CASRGTGGLEKLFF. DNA for the CDR3: TGTGCCAGCAGGGGGACAGGGGGCCTTGAAAAACTGTTTTTT. J is TRBJ1-4 and V is TRBV6-1; 12 bases map to TRBD1. J was trimmed by 7 bases and V by 6 bases; bases with no gene match: 3. Germline lookup yields CDR1 MNHNS and CDR2 SASEGT. The length of the CDR3 is 14 residues.

The chain is built from TRBV24-1 and TRBJ2-5; TRBD1 matches 7 bases. This CDR3 spans 15 amino acids. In germline, CDR1 is KGHDR, CDR2 SFDVKD. The V and J ends lost 1 base and 3 bases, in that order; junction bases with no gene match: 4. CDR3 in amino acids: CATSDLWDREETQYF. CDR3 sequence (DNA): TGTGCCACCAGTGATTTATGGGACAGAGAAGAGACCCAGTACTTC.